These 17 T cell receptor beta chains originate from one sample sequenced in a study of T-cell reconstitution after alpha-beta-depleted transplantation in children. Preparation of the TCRbeta library involved a method that used unique molecular identifiers. From the PCR reads, TCRdb called clonotypes with MiXCR, one entry per CDR3 protein. The top ten clones hold 2% to 3% of a sample with a few hundred thousand distinct CDR3 sequences, over 9% of them seen once. Sequencing used PBMCs from the stem cell graft donor, obtained from the stem cell graft. The receptors come from a human donor who donated a stem cell graft to a child with acute lymphoblastic leukemia.

The CDR3 sequence is CASSQRLERLTHEQYF. CDR3 in DNA: TGCGCCAGCAGCCAAAGGTTGGAGCGGCTGACCCACGAGCAGTACTTC. The genes are TRBV4-1 and TRBJ2-7, with a tentative D call TRBD2 (5 bases). This CDR3 is 16 amino acids long. CDR1 and CDR2 from the germline V gene are MGHRA and YSYEKL. The ends were cut back, 2 bases at V and 5 bases at J, with 19 bases in the middle.

This chain uses TRBV7-6 with TRBJ1-3; D gene ambiguous. The CDR3 has 20 residues. The V gene lost 5 bases and the J gene lost 0 bases, with 26 bases spanning the gap. Per germline, CDR1 SGHVS and CDR2 FNYEAQ. In DNA, the CDR3 is TGTGCCAGCAGCCGTCTGGGCGGGAACATCGAAAAAAGCTCTGGAAACACCATATATTTT. Protein product: CASSRLGGNIEKSSGNTIYF. Full variable domain (remainder filled in from reference TRBV7-6 and TRBJ1-3): GAGVSQSPRYKVTKRGQDVALRCDPISGHVSLYWYRQALGQGPEFLTYFNYEAQQDKSGLPNDRFSAERPEGSISTLTIQRTEQRDSAMYRCASSRLGGNIEKSSGNTIYFGEGSWLTVV.

Worth noting for this clonotype: At one end, the junction sequence differs from germline, possibly due to a read error. The gene calls are TRBV7-7 and TRBJ2-3; 13 nucleotides line up with TRBD2. Germline CDR1 reads SSHAT; CDR2 reads FNYEAQ (reference sequence). The CDR3 length is 18 residues. The CDR3 region has the DNA TGTGCTAGCAGCTTAGTTACTAGCGGGAGGGTCCCTGGAGATACGCAGTATTTT. It translates to CASSLVTSGRVPGDTQYF.

This chain connects TRBV15 to TRBJ2-2; 7 bases are shared with TRBD1. J gave up 4 bases and V 11 bases, and 16 bases lay outside the gene matches. Germline V gene data show CDR1 as LNHNV and CDR2 as YYDKDF (reference sequence). This CDR3 spans 16 amino acids. DNA of the CDR3: TGTGCCTCCCAACCGTCTAGACAGGGAGTCACCGGGGAGCTGTTTTTT. Encoded protein: CASQPSRQGVTGELFF.

There are a few counts of this clonotype. This chain uses TRBV20-1 with TRBJ2-1; D remains unclear. The V gene's germline CDR1 is DFQATT and CDR2 SNEGSKA (reference sequence). The CDR3 is made up of 13 amino acids. V lost 5 bases and J 7 bases, leaving 15 bases between the germline ends. The CDR3 loop reads CSAPEPRFNEQFF. The CDR3 nucleotides are TGCAGTGCTCCAGAGCCGCGTTTTAATGAGCAGTTCTTC.

This clonotype was counted many times. The V and J genes are TRBV11-2 and TRBJ1-3; the D gene is possibly TRBD1 (6 bases). Trimming pared 4 bases from V and 4 bases from J, leaving 23 bases between. In germline, CDR1 is SGHAT, CDR2 FQNNGV. This CDR3 is built from 18 residues. The CDR3 spells CASSSWRYRDQGGNTIYF. The CDR3 nucleotides read TGTGCCAGCAGCTCCTGGCGATACAGGGACCAAGGAGGAAACACCATATATTTT.

This clonotype was seen a handful of times. The chain uses TRBV29-1 and TRBJ2-7; D possibly corresponds to TRBD1 (6 bases). Germline values: CDR1 SQVTM, CDR2 ANQGSEA. The CDR3 consists of 12 residues. With 1 base removed from V and 5 bases from J, the gap between germline ends came to 9 bases. Written as DNA, the CDR3 is TGCAGCGTTGAAGCAGGGGAGAACGAGCAGTACTTC. Protein product: CSVEAGENEQYF.

This rearrangement joins TRBV30 to TRBJ2-7; 8 bases agree with TRBD1. Germline trimming cut 4 bases from V and 2 bases from J; bases unmatched to any gene: 7. Germline values: CDR1 GTSNPN, CDR2 SVGIG (reference sequence). The CDR3 runs to 14 residues. As DNA, the CDR3 is TGTGCCTGGATTCCGGACAGGGTGCCCTACGAGCAGTACTTC. Translation: CAWIPDRVPYEQYF. Together with reference TRBV30 and TRBJ2-7, the CDR3 gives the full variable domain: SQTIHQWPATLVQPVGSPLSLECTVEGTSNPNLYWYRQAAGRGLQLLFYSVGIGQISSEVPQNLSASRPQDRQFILSSKKLLLSDSGFYLCAWIPDRVPYEQYFGPGTRLTVT.

The sample holds many counts of this clonotype. V is TRBV20-1 and J is TRBJ2-5; D perhaps matches TRBD2 (5 bases). This CDR3 region has 14 residues. Trimming left V 6 bases short and J 9 bases short, with 23 bases between. The germline CDR1 and CDR2 sequences are DFQATT and SNEGSKA (reference sequence). The DNA for the CDR3 is TGCAGTGCAAGAAAGGAAAGCGGCCTAGGGTCCCAGTACTTC. Protein product: CSARKESGLGSQYF.

The rearrangement joins TRBV11-1 to TRBJ1-2; a possible D gene is TRBD1 (5 bases). The CDR3 covers 19 residues. The germline CDR1 and CDR2 sequences are SGHAT and FQDESV (reference sequence). V shed 4 bases and J shed 0 bases, with 24 bases lying between them. The CDR3 here is CASSSVYEYGDRANYGYTF. CDR3 nucleotide sequence: TGTGCCAGCAGCTCCGTATATGAATACGGCGACAGAGCTAACTATGGCTACACCTTC.

This clonotype was picked up a small number of times. The chain links TRBV9 to TRBJ2-3; D remains ambiguous. Trimming stripped 0 bases from V and 6 bases from J, with 8 bases between. The germline V gene encodes CDR1 SGDLS and CDR2 YYNGEE. This CDR3 is 13 amino acids long. CDR3 protein: CASSVAPGDTQYF. The CDR3 region has the DNA TGTGCCAGCAGCGTAGCGCCAGGCGATACGCAGTATTTT.

This clonotype was observed a few times. This chain uses TRBV5-5 with TRBJ2-5; unclear D gene. The CDR3 is 13 residues long. Germline assignment: CDR1 SGHKS and CDR2 YYEKEE (reference sequence). Trimming removed 4 bases from V and 4 bases from J, with 11 bases in between. This chain's CDR3 is CASSPPHGETQYF. The CDR3 coding sequence is TGTGCCAGCAGCCCCCCCCATGGAGAGACCCAGTACTTC.

Many counts were recorded for this clonotype. The V gene is TRBV2, the J gene TRBJ2-7; 8 bases agree with TRBD2. Germline CDR1 reads SNHLY; CDR2 reads FYNNEI. The V and J ends lost 6 bases and 0 bases, in that order; junction bases with no gene match: 4. The CDR3 contains 14 residues. CDR3 sequence reads: CASSWSGSSYEQYF. Written as DNA, the CDR3 is TGTGCCAGCAGCTGGAGCGGGAGCTCCTACGAGCAGTACTTC.

As for this clonotype: One end of the junction is discordant with germline, which a read error may explain. The chain joins TRBV20-1 to TRBJ2-3; 7 nucleotides align to TRBD2. Germline V CDR1 and CDR2: DFQATT, SNEGSKA (reference sequence). The CDR3 totals 15 residues. The CDR3 loop reads CSARRTRGRADTQYF. The CDR3 nucleotides are TGCAGTGCTAGGAGGACTCGCGGGAGAGCAGATACGCAGTATTTC.

This clonotype was counted only a few times. This chain joins TRBV20-1 and TRBJ1-6; no firm D call. Germline V CDR1 and CDR2: DFQATT, SNEGSKA (reference sequence). This CDR3 region has 11 residues. Trimming cost V 3 bases and J 13 bases, with 10 bases left between them. The CDR3 is CSASDAGPLHF. CDR3 nucleotides: TGCAGTGCTAGTGACGCGGGTCCCCTCCACTTT.

At least ten counts were recorded for this clonotype. The rearrangement joins TRBV11-2 to TRBJ2-4; TRBD2 matches at 7 bases. Unmatched junction bases numbered 5, after V lost 1 base and J lost 8 bases. Germline CDR1 SGHAT, CDR2 FQNNGV. The CDR3 runs 14 residues. DNA of the CDR3: TGTGCCAGCAGCTTAGGGGAGGGGTTGGACATTCAGTACTTC. It yields the protein CASSLGEGLDIQYF.

The chain employs TRBV4-1 and TRBJ2-7; 7 bases are a match to TRBD2. Unmatched junction bases numbered 6, after V lost 5 bases and J lost 5 bases. Per the germline V gene, CDR1 is MGHRA and CDR2 is YSYEKL. This CDR3 contains 13 residues. The CDR3: CASSGEGLNEQYF. In DNA, the CDR3 is TGCGCCAGCAGCGGGGAGGGGCTCAACGAGCAGTACTTC.